This TCR beta chain comes out of a study of T cell responses to AZD1222 COVID-19 vaccine. Germline lookup yields CDR1 ENHRY and CDR2 SYGVKD. The length of the CDR3 is 15 residues. Losses at the gene ends were 6 bases for V and 0 bases for J; bases not matched to a gene: 8. The repertoire was sequenced with immunoSEQ multiplex PCR; TCRdb's copy has only in-frame clones and lacks some. The table has about 82,000 clones, roughly nine tenths seen once. The sequence came from an adult in good health. The V and J genes are TRBV10-3 and TRBJ2-7, with 7 bases aligning to TRBD1. The sample was peripheral blood, taken on day 0 of AZD1222 vaccination. CDR3 protein: CAIRAAQGSSYEQYF. The CDR3 nucleotides are TGTGCCATCAGGGCAGCACAGGGGAGCTCCTACGAGCAGTACTTC.